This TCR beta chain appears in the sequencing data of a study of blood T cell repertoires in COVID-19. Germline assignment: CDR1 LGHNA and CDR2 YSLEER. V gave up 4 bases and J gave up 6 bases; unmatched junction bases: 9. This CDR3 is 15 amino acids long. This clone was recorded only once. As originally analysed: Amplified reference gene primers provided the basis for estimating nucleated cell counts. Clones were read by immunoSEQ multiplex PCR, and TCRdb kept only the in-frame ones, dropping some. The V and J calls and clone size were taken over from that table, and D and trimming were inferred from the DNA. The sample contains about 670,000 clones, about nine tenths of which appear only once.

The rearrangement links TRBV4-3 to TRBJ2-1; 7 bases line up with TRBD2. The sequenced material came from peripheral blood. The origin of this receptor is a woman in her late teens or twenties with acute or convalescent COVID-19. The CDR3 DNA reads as TGCGCCAGCAGCCCTCTGACGACTAGCTCCAATGAGCAGTTCTTC. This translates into CASSPLTTSSNEQFF.